This T cell receptor beta chain was obtained from a study of cytomegalovirus exposure and HLA in healthy donors. Study-level points and caveats: In a later analysis, HLA-associated beta chains showed higher expansion and lower generation probabilities than comparable chains. Earlier analysis looked at TCR beta V segments, and most were productive about 90% or about 30% of the time. No immune exposure information besides CMV serostatus was available.

Vbeta (60) and Jbeta (13) primers were used in the PCR. Using immunoSEQ multiplex PCR, the repertoire was profiled, and TCRdb retains in-frame clones only, with some absent. Altogether 150,000 to 200,000 clones are present, roughly 74% being singletons, with the ten largest covering 4.5% to 7.5%. This clone showed up just once. Its target is unknown. The CDR3 runs to 15 residues. The V and J ends lost 0 bases and 5 bases respectively, with 13 bases between them. Germline CDR1 and CDR2: SGHAT and FQNNGV. The material sequenced was PBMCs. The sequence came from a woman aged 30 to 39 in good health and CMV-seropositive. The chain recombines TRBV11-2 with TRBJ2-5, with D uncertain. CDR3 region: CASSLEPRVEETQYF. The CDR3 DNA reads TGTGCCAGCAGCTTAGAGCCCCGAGTGGAGGAGACCCAGTACTTC.